The clone carrying this T cell receptor beta chain showed up just a few times. Before thyroid surgery, none of the patients had received any treatment. MiXCR re-clonotyped the PCR reads for TCRdb. The table records under 35,000 clones, around 25% of them present only once. This sample was taken from a study of metastatic and nonmetastatic thyroid tumors. Germline lookup yields CDR1 MNHNY and CDR2 SVGAGI (reference sequence). This CDR3 has 15 amino acids. Trimming took off 4 bases at V and 0 bases at J, with 11 bases between the two ends. Sequencing used blood. The rearrangement links TRBV6-6 to TRBJ2-3; D is unresolved. This receptor was taken from a female donor with papillary thyroid cancer or a benign thyroid nodule (not recorded which). Some clones in this sample may be carry-over from other donors' samples. Written as DNA, the CDR3 is TGTGCCAGCAGTTCCTCCTGGGTTAGCACAGATACGCAGTATTTT. Amino acid sequence: CASSSSWVSTDTQYF.